These 23 T cell receptor beta chains share one sample of origin, sequenced in a study of cytomegalovirus exposure and HLA in healthy donors. PCR amplification relied on 60 Vbeta primers (plus 13 Jbeta primers). Measured with immunoSEQ multiplex PCR; TCRdb has only the in-frame clones, and not every one. This table holds tens of thousands of clones, about 75% found once. Sequencing input: PBMCs. These receptors were taken from a man aged 40-50 years in good health and CMV-seronegative.

The DNA for the CDR3 is TGTGCCACCAGCAGGATAAGGGGGCGCGAGCAGTACTTC. Its translation: CATSRIRGREQYF. This chain links TRBV15 with TRBJ2-7, with TRBD1 matching over 7 bases. CDR3 length: 13 amino acids. The germline V gene encodes CDR1 LNHNV and CDR2 YYDKDF (reference sequence). The V segment lost 3 bases and the J segment 6 bases; nucleotides outside the gene matches: 5.

The chain carries TRBV9 and TRBJ2-1, with D possibly being TRBD2 (5 bases). Germline CDR1 is SGDLS and CDR2 is YYNGEE. The CDR3 is 14 amino acids. Trimming removed 0 bases from V and 7 bases from J, with 11 bases in between. The CDR3 DNA is TGTGCCAGCAGCGTAGTAGTAACGGGGAATGAGCAGTTCTTC. Its translation: CASSVVVTGNEQFF.

The chain carries TRBV6-6 and TRBJ1-5; 8 bases match TRBD1. This CDR3 is built from 13 residues. V trimming: 11 bases; J trimming: 3 bases; junction bases outside the gene matches: 6. Germline V lookup: CDR1 MNHNY, CDR2 SVGAGI (reference sequence). The CDR3 region is CACMDRDNQPQHF. CDR3 in DNA: TGTGCCTGCATGGACAGGGACAATCAGCCCCAGCATTTT.

The chain uses TRBV5-1 and TRBJ1-5; no reliable D call. The CDR3 has 16 residues. Germline V gene data show CDR1 as SGHRS and CDR2 as YFSETQ. Trimming removed 0 bases at V and 4 bases at J, with 14 bases between. In DNA, the CDR3 is TGCGCCAGCAGCTTGGCACCGGGCCCGGGGAATCAGCCCCAGCATTTT. As protein: CASSLAPGPGNQPQHF.

This chain links TRBV30 with TRBJ1-3; maybe TRBD1 (6 bases). Trimming pared 0 bases from V and 1 base from J, leaving 13 bases between. There are 16 residues in the CDR3. Germline V gene data show CDR1 as GTSNPN and CDR2 as SVGIG (reference sequence). The CDR3 region is CAWSVQGIGSGNTIYF. The CDR3 DNA is TGTGCCTGGAGTGTACAGGGAATAGGATCTGGAAACACCATATATTTT.

This chain joins TRBV30 and TRBJ1-2, with D possibly TRBD1 on 6 matching bases. The CDR3 is made up of 15 amino acids. Trimming stripped 0 bases from V and 4 bases from J, with 15 bases between. The germline V gene encodes CDR1 GTSNPN and CDR2 SVGIG (reference sequence). CDR3 in DNA: TGTGCCTGGAGTGTCCCGGGACACCAACTCTATGGCTACACCTTC. This codes for CAWSVPGHQLYGYTF. The full variable domain, completed using reference TRBV30 and TRBJ1-2, is SQTIHQWPATLVQPVGSPLSLECTVEGTSNPNLYWYRQAAGRGLQLLFYSVGIGQISSEVPQNLSASRPQDRQFILSSKKLLLSDSGFYLCAWSVPGHQLYGYTFGSGTRLTVV.

The V and J genes are TRBV29-1 and TRBJ2-1; TRBD2 is a possible D gene (6 bases). Trimming stripped 1 base from V and 6 bases from J, with 16 bases between. Germline V gene sequence: CDR1 SQVTM, CDR2 ANQGSEA. This CDR3 region has 15 residues. In nucleotides, the CDR3 is TGCAGCGTTGAAGGGTTGGCCAGGGAGGTCAATGAGCAGTTCTTC. Amino acid sequence: CSVEGLAREVNEQFF.

The chain carries TRBV5-1 and TRBJ1-3; D is possibly TRBD1 (5 bases). The CDR3 totals 18 residues. Trimming took 4 bases from V and 1 from J, leaving 21 bases between them. CDR1 is SGHRS, CDR2 YFSETQ, per germline. The CDR3 spells CASSLKSTVQGSGNTIYF. In DNA form, the CDR3 reads TGCGCCAGCAGCCTAAAATCGACAGTCCAGGGATCTGGAAACACCATATATTTT.

The chain recombines TRBV7-2 with TRBJ2-7; D is possibly TRBD2 (6 bases). There are 17 residues in the CDR3. The ends were cut back, 5 bases at V and 2 bases at J, with 22 bases in the middle. Germline CDR1 and CDR2: SGHTA and FQGNSA. The CDR3 DNA reads as TGTGCCAGCAGCGCCGTGGGGGGATCTAGGGGCACCTACGAGCAGTACTTC. Residues: CASSAVGGSRGTYEQYF.

The table lists this clone with a few counts. The chain uses TRBV27 and TRBJ2-3, with a possible D match to TRBD1 (5 bases). The CDR3 loop spans 16 amino acids. Between the trimmed V and J ends, which lost 4 bases and 0 bases, there was a span of 14 bases. Germline V CDR1 and CDR2: MNHEY, SMNVEV (reference sequence). The CDR3 here is CASSSLDSSSTDTQYF. The CDR3 DNA sequence: TGTGCCAGCAGTTCCTTAGACAGTTCTAGCACAGATACGCAGTATTTT.

This clone has more than one count but fewer than ten. The chain couples TRBV28 to TRBJ1-1, with D perhaps matching TRBD1 (5 bases). The CDR3 spans 16 residues. V gave up 6 bases and J gave up 4 bases, with 21 bases separating them. Germline assignment: CDR1 MDHEN and CDR2 SYDVKM. The CDR3 here is CASSETAPQVGTEAFF. CDR3 bases: TGTGCCAGCAGCGAAACCGCCCCACAGGTTGGCACTGAAGCTTTCTTT.

The chain uses TRBV19 and TRBJ1-6; no clear D. V shed 6 bases and J shed 3 bases, with 9 bases lying between them. The germline V gene has CDR1 LNHDA and CDR2 SQIVND (reference sequence). There are 14 residues in the CDR3. CDR3 nucleotides: TGTGCCAGTAGCGACACCGTCTATAATTCACCCCTCCACTTT. It specifies CASSDTVYNSPLHF.

V usage is TRBV4-1 and J usage is TRBJ1-6; 9 nucleotides line up with TRBD1. Germline CDR1 is MGHRA and CDR2 is YSYEKL. This CDR3 is built from 17 residues. V dropped 3 bases and J dropped 5; count of bases not matched to a gene: 8. Here the CDR3 DNA reads TGCGCCAGCAGCCAGATGACAGGGGGTTTCGATAATTCACCCCTCCACTTT. It codes for CASSQMTGGFDNSPLHF.

The V gene is TRBV13, the J gene TRBJ2-7; D call uncertain. CDR3 length: 16 residues. From germline, CDR1 is PRHDT and CDR2 FYEKMQ (reference sequence). V lost 2 bases and J 2 bases, leaving 16 bases between the germline ends. The DNA for the CDR3 is TGTGCCAGCAGCTTACGCGGCCCAGCCTCAACCTACGAGCAGTACTTC. It is translated as CASSLRGPASTYEQYF.

The rearrangement joins TRBV28 to TRBJ2-5; unclear D gene. V dropped 3 bases and J dropped 3 bases, with 8 bases sitting between them. The CDR3 contains 13 residues. The germline gives CDR1 MDHEN, CDR2 SYDVKM. The CDR3, as DNA: TGTGCCAGCAGTTTGGCTCCGAAAGAGACCCAGTACTTC. The encoded protein is CASSLAPKETQYF.

The V and J genes are TRBV10-3 and TRBJ1-2; D call uncertain. The V and J ends lost 2 bases and 8 bases respectively, with 12 bases between them. The length of the CDR3 is 13 residues. The V gene's germline CDR1 is ENHRY and CDR2 SYGVKD. This CDR3 reads CAISEHRRGGYTF. CDR3 DNA sequence: TGTGCCATCAGTGAGCACCGCCGAGGGGGCTACACCTTC.

The DNA of the CDR3 is TGTGCCAGCAGTCGTTTCAGGGGGAACTATGGCTACACCTTC. Translation gives CASSRFRGNYGYTF. This chain uses TRBV28 with TRBJ1-2; 7 bases are shared with TRBD1. The CDR3 spans 14 residues. V gave up 5 bases and J gave up 2 bases; unmatched junction bases: 5. Germline V gene data show CDR1 as MDHEN and CDR2 as SYDVKM.

This clone occurred a few times. The chain uses TRBV4-2 and TRBJ1-1; the D is unclear. CDR1 is LGHNA and CDR2 is YNFKEQ in the germline V gene. V was clipped by 8 bases and J by 6 bases, with 13 bases between them. CDR3 length: 12 residues. The CDR3 sequence: CASRSAKAEAFF. CDR3 nucleotide sequence: TGTGCCAGCCGATCAGCGAAGGCTGAAGCTTTCTTT.

V and J are TRBV5-1 and TRBJ2-7; tentatively, D is TRBD2 (5 bases). Trimming removed 4 bases from V and 4 bases from J, with 12 bases in between. Germline values: CDR1 SGHRS, CDR2 YFSETQ. The CDR3 is 13 amino acids. The CDR3 DNA sequence: TGCGCCAGCAGCACCGGCAGCGGATACGAGCAGTACTTC. This encodes CASSTGSGYEQYF.

A word on this clone: At one end the junction does not follow the germline gene, possibly because of a read error. The chain is built from TRBV5-1 and TRBJ1-1, with unresolved D. The CDR3 sequence is 13 residues long. The germline gives CDR1 SGHRS, CDR2 YFSETQ. CDR3 residues: CAGSLVINTEAFF. CDR3 sequence (DNA): TGCGCCGGCAGCTTGGTTATCAACACTGAAGCTTTCTTT. Together with reference TRBV5-1 and TRBJ1-1, the CDR3 gives the full variable domain: KAGVTQTPRYLIKTRGQQVTLSCSPISGHRSVSWYQQTPGQGLQFLFEYFSETQRNKGNFPGRFSGRQFSNSRSEMNVSTLELGDSALYLCAGSLVINTEAFFGQGTRLTVV.

Many counts were recorded for this clone. The genes are TRBV6-1 and TRBJ1-1; a possible D gene is TRBD1 (6 bases). The germline CDR1 and CDR2 sequences are MNHNS and SASEGT. V lost 6 bases to trimming and J lost 3 bases, with 14 bases between them. This CDR3 has 14 residues. In nucleotides, the CDR3 is TGTGCCAGCAGAAAGGGAGGGGGGTACACTGAAGCTTTCTTT. Translation gives CASRKGGGYTEAFF.

The chain employs TRBV27 and TRBJ1-2, with 7 bases matching TRBD1. This CDR3 is 15 amino acids long. Germline CDR1 MNHEY, CDR2 SMNVEV (reference sequence). V gave up 7 bases and J gave up 5 bases; unmatched junction bases: 13. The CDR3 DNA sequence: TGTGCCAGCACCTCACGGGTGGCAGGGGGGTATGGCTACACCTTC. Amino acids: CASTSRVAGGYGYTF.

This chain connects TRBV7-2 to TRBJ1-1, with 8 bases matching TRBD1. Germline lookup yields CDR1 SGHTA and CDR2 FQGNSA. There are 14 residues in the CDR3. V lost 0 bases and J lost 10; bases outside the gene matches: 7. The CDR3 loop is CASSLAPGGYGAFF. The CDR3 DNA reads as TGTGCCAGCAGCTTAGCGCCAGGGGGCTATGGAGCTTTCTTT.